The next 17 T cell receptor beta chains were all read from a single sample in a study of cytomegalovirus exposure and HLA in healthy donors. PCR employed 60 Vbeta and 13 Jbeta primers. Data came from immunoSEQ multiplex PCR; TCRdb stores just in-frame clones and leaves some out. The table lists roughly 150,000 clones, around 75% of them singletons. The sequenced sample consisted of PBMCs. These receptors were obtained from a woman aged 50 to 60 in good health and CMV-seropositive.

The J gene is TRBJ2-1, the V gene TRBV6-5; 10 bases line up with TRBD2. The CDR3 is 14 residues long. V gave up 7 bases and J gave up 4 bases; unmatched junction bases: 4. Germline V lookup: CDR1 MNHEY, CDR2 SVGAGI. The CDR3 loop is CASKTSGTYNEQFF. CDR3 coding DNA: TGTGCCAGCAAAACTAGCGGGACTTACAATGAGCAGTTCTTC.

This chain joins TRBV27 and TRBJ2-7; 7 bases agree with TRBD2. Germline CDR1 and CDR2: MNHEY and SMNVEV (reference sequence). V gave up 2 bases and J gave up 0 bases; unmatched junction bases: 7. This CDR3 has 16 amino acids. Here the CDR3 DNA reads TGTGCCAGCAGTTTAGGCCCCGGGGGGAGCTCCTACGAGCAGTACTTC. Its protein product is CASSLGPGGSSYEQYF.

The chain uses TRBV5-1 and TRBJ2-7; D is unclear. CDR1 is SGHRS and CDR2 is YFSETQ in the germline V gene. This CDR3 is built from 13 residues. V lost 1 base, J lost 4 bases, and 9 bases lay in between. CDR3 DNA sequence: TGCGCCAGCAGCTTGTGGGCAGGATACGAGCAGTACTTC. It is translated as CASSLWAGYEQYF.

The genes are TRBV7-2 and TRBJ1-1, with 7 bases that match TRBD1. The CDR3 contains 16 residues. V lost 5 bases to trimming and J lost 0 bases; unmatched junction nucleotides: 9. CDR1 is SGHTA, CDR2 FQGNSA, per germline. The CDR3 DNA follows: TGTGCCAGCAGCCAGCAGGGGGGAACTATGAACACTGAAGCTTTCTTT. Its translation: CASSQQGGTMNTEAFF.

V and J are TRBV6-5 and TRBJ2-7, with TRBD2 as a possible D gene (6 bases). Trimming took 8 bases from V and 2 from J, leaving 16 bases between them. CDR3 size: 14 residues. Germline V gives CDR1 MNHEY, CDR2 SVGAGI. The CDR3 region has the DNA TGTGCCAGCCGCAGTCTTGGGGGGACCTACGAGCAGTACTTC. Residues: CASRSLGGTYEQYF.

This clone has a count of ten or more. In nucleotides, the CDR3 is TGTGCCAGCAGCTTAGAGCACAGGGGAACTGAAGCTTTCTTT. Encoded protein: CASSLEHRGTEAFF. The chain links TRBV13 to TRBJ1-1, with 7 bases matching TRBD1. The CDR3 spans 14 residues. The V gene's germline CDR1 is PRHDT and CDR2 FYEKMQ (reference sequence). Trimming took 1 base from V and 5 from J; bases not matched to a gene: 4.

The chain links TRBV5-1 to TRBJ2-1, with 12 bases aligning to TRBD2. The length of the CDR3 is 18 residues. From germline, CDR1 is SGHRS and CDR2 YFSETQ. The ends lost 2 bases at V and 2 bases at J; junction bases unmatched: 8. The CDR3 sequence: CASSLLAGGRLTYNEQFF. The CDR3 nucleotides read TGCGCCAGCAGCTTACTAGCGGGGGGCCGATTAACCTACAATGAGCAGTTCTTC.

The chain has TRBV9 and TRBJ1-1, with TRBD1 identical over 8 bases. CDR1 is SGDLS, CDR2 YYNGEE, per germline. The CDR3 contains 14 residues. The V and J ends lost 0 bases and 3 bases, in that order; junction bases with no gene match: 1. CDR3 amino acids: CASSVGQGHTEAFF. CDR3 bases: TGTGCCAGCAGCGTAGGACAGGGGCACACTGAAGCTTTCTTT.

The V and J genes are TRBV9 and TRBJ1-4, with 8 bases aligning to TRBD1. The CDR3 has 16 amino acids. Germline V gene data show CDR1 as SGDLS and CDR2 as YYNGEE. V gave up 3 bases and J gave up 3 bases; unmatched junction bases: 7. CDR3 sequence: CASSGEDRAPNEKLFF. The CDR3 DNA reads as TGTGCCAGCAGCGGTGAGGACAGGGCGCCTAATGAAAAACTGTTTTTT.

This sequence joins TRBV5-1 and TRBJ2-7, with 10 bases that match TRBD1. V gave up 1 base and J gave up 6 bases; unmatched junction bases: 7. Germline assignment: CDR1 SGHRS and CDR2 YFSETQ. The CDR3 contains 15 residues. For the CDR3, the DNA is TGCGCCAGCAGCTTGCATCCGGGACAGGGGTCCGAGCAGTACTTC. Amino acid sequence: CASSLHPGQGSEQYF.

V gene TRBV27 combines with J gene TRBJ1-2; D not resolved. The CDR3 has 13 residues. Germline values: CDR1 MNHEY, CDR2 SMNVEV (reference sequence). With 1 base removed from V and 7 bases from J, the gap between germline ends came to 10 bases. DNA for the CDR3: TGTGCCAGCAGTTTATATCGAACGGGTGGCTACACCTTC. Translating gives CASSLYRTGGYTF.

This clone appeared a single time. V is TRBV18 and J is TRBJ2-6; D might be TRBD1 (5 bases). From germline, CDR1 is KGHSH and CDR2 LQKENI. CDR3 size: 16 residues. V was cut by 2 bases and J by 3 bases, with 11 bases left in between. CDR3 coding DNA: TGTGCCAGCTCACCAAATGAAGGGGTTGGGGCCAACGTCCTGACTTTC. Translated, it gives CASSPNEGVGANVLTF. Drawing the rest from reference TRBV18 and TRBJ2-6, the complete variable domain is NAGVMQNPRHLVRRRGQEARLRCSPMKGHSHVYWYRQLPEEGLKFMVYLQKENIIDESGMPKERFSAEFPKEGPSILRIQQVVRGDSAAYFCASSPNEGVGANVLTFGAGSRLTVL.

This chain links TRBV19 with TRBJ1-1; D is undetermined. Per the germline V gene, CDR1 is LNHDA and CDR2 is SQIVND (reference sequence). V was trimmed by 3 bases and J by 0 bases, leaving 5 bases between them. The CDR3 is 13 amino acids. CDR3 region: CASSISLNTEAFF. CDR3 coding DNA: TGTGCCAGTAGTATTAGCCTGAACACTGAAGCTTTCTTT.

The rearrangement uses TRBV7-3 and TRBJ2-2; possible D gene TRBD2, 5 bases. The CDR3 runs to 17 residues. Germline CDR1 SGHTA, CDR2 FQGTGA. Trimming cost V 4 bases and J 8 bases, with 23 bases left between them. This CDR3 is CASSSTPRTPRDGELFF. CDR3 coding DNA: TGTGCCAGCAGCTCGACCCCAAGGACTCCCCGGGATGGGGAGCTGTTTTTT. Combining the CDR3 with reference TRBV7-3 and TRBJ2-2 gives the whole variable domain GAGVSQTPSNKVTEKGKYVELRCDPISGHTALYWYRQSLGQGPEFLIYFQGTGAADDSGLPNDRFFAVRPEGSVSTLKIQRTERGDSAVYLCASSSTPRTPRDGELFFGEGSRLTVL.

V usage is TRBV29-1 and J usage is TRBJ2-5; 11 nucleotides agree with TRBD2. Trimming cost V 4 bases and J 3 bases; bases outside gene matches: 16. The CDR3 loop spans 18 amino acids. CDR1 and CDR2 (germline): SQVTM, ANQGSEA. The CDR3, as DNA: TGCAGCGTTGTTGGTGGTGATAGCGGGGGGGCGTGGGAAGAGACCCAGTACTTC. Amino acids: CSVVGGDSGGAWEETQYF.

The rearrangement joins TRBV10-3 to TRBJ1-2; TRBD1 matches at 8 bases. Germline trimming cut 2 bases from V and 8 bases from J; bases unmatched to any gene: 7. The CDR3 spans 14 residues. Looked up from germline, CDR1 is ENHRY and CDR2 is SYGVKD. The CDR3 sequence is CAISEGQGAGGYTF. The CDR3 region has the DNA TGTGCCATCAGTGAGGGACAGGGCGCCGGAGGCTACACCTTC.

The V gene is TRBV4-2, the J gene TRBJ2-5, with 8 bases matching TRBD2. After removal of 1 base from V and 5 bases from J, the junction contained 3 bases not matched to a gene. This CDR3 is built from 14 residues. Germline lookup yields CDR1 LGHNA and CDR2 YNFKEQ. CDR3 in amino acids: CASSQAGGHETQYF. The CDR3 region has the DNA TGTGCCAGCAGCCAAGCGGGGGGGCACGAGACCCAGTACTTC.